Listed below are T cell receptor beta chains from one sample, sequenced in a study of blood T cells in healthy people across ages. MiXCR, run by TCRdb on the 5' RACE reads, gives a single entry per CDR3 protein. The sample has 850,000 to 1,000,000 distinct CDR3 sequences, roughly 50% seen once. Sequencing was performed on blood. These receptors all stem from a woman aged 55-69 years in good health. The CDR3 runs from the conserved cysteine through the conserved F or W. D genes are given only for firm matches. The size entry is marked missing in some rows and otherwise reads once, few, many or a size class.

clone_size d_call j_call v_call cdr3_nt cdr3_aa
few - TRBJ2-1 TRBV7-6 TGTGCCAGCAAGATGACAGCCTGGTCGGATGAGCAGTTCTTC CASKMTAWSDEQFF
once TRBD2 TRBJ2-1 TRBV3-1 TGTGCCAGCAGCCAAGGGGGACTAGCGAGGAATGAGCAGTTCTTC CASSQGGLARNEQFF
- - TRBJ2-7 TRBV7-6 TGTGCCAGCGCCGGAGGGAATTTCCACGAGCAGTACTTC CASAGGNFHEQYF
- TRBD2 TRBJ2-3 TRBV7-3 TGTGCCAGCAGCTTTAGCGGGCTCCCCACAGATACGCAGTATTTT CASSFSGLPTDTQYF
- - TRBJ2-7 TRBV6-6 TGTGCCAGCAGCCAACCCCCAGGCGAGCAGTACTTC CASSQPPGEQYF
- TRBD1 TRBJ2-5 TRBV7-2 TGTGCCAGCAGCCGAGACAGGGGCGAAGGCGGGCAGTACTTC CASSRDRGEGGQYF
- - TRBJ2-1 TRBV20-1 TGCAGTGCCGCGGGATACAATGAGCAGTTCTTC CSAAGYNEQFF
once TRBD2 TRBJ2-7 TRBV20-1 TGCAGTGCTAGGATAACCGGGACTAGCTCCTACGAGCAGTACTTC CSARITGTSSYEQYF
few TRBD1 TRBJ2-3 TRBV7-2 TGTGCCAGCAGCCCCGTCCGGACAGGGGGTTCTACGGATACGCAGTATTTT CASSPVRTGGSTDTQYF
few TRBD1 TRBJ2-3 TRBV4-2 TGTGCCAGCAGCCAACGGACAGGGATTGGGGATACGCAGTATTTT CASSQRTGIGDTQYF
few - TRBJ1-5 TRBV4-2 TGTGCCAGCAGCCCGACGGCGGAGGGCGATCAGCCCCAGCATTTT CASSPTAEGDQPQHF
- - TRBJ2-3 TRBV4-2 TGTGCCAGCAGCCAAGAGCTAGCTATGCCCACAGATACGCAGTATTTT CASSQELAMPTDTQYF
once TRBD1 TRBJ1-5 TRBV2 TGTGCCAGCAGGTACAGGGGAATGGTGCGGCCCCAGCATTTT CASRYRGMVRPQHF
- TRBD2 TRBJ2-1 TRBV20-1 TGCAGTGCTAGACAACGCGGACTAGCGGGAGGGCCCCGGAATTACAATGAGCAGTTCTTC CSARQRGLAGGPRNYNEQFF
- - TRBJ2-7 TRBV28 TGTGCCAGCAGCACAACTATCTACGAGCAGTACTTC CASSTTIYEQYF
- - TRBJ2-5 TRBV20-1 TGCAGTGCTTTGACCCCTCGGGAAGCGACCTCACCCCAGTACTTC CSALTPREATSPQYF
- TRBD2 TRBJ2-1 TRBV9 TGTGCCAGCAGCGTAGAAGCGGGGGTCCCCTACAATGGGCAGTTCTTC CASSVEAGVPYNGQFF
- TRBD1 TRBJ1-2 TRBV29-1 TGCAGCGTGCAGGGGGCGCGAGATGGCTACACCTTC CSVQGARDGYTF
- - TRBJ2-1 TRBV20-1 TGCAGTGCTATGAGGAGGGGACATGAGCAGTTCTTC CSAMRRGHEQFF
- - TRBJ2-5 TRBV24-1 TGTGCCACCAGTGATTATCAAGGGGAGACCCAGTACTTC CATSDYQGETQYF
- - TRBJ2-7 TRBV20-1 TGCAGTGCTAGGGCCCACCTCTACGAGCAGTACTTC CSARAHLYEQYF
- TRBD1 TRBJ2-5 TRBV5-1 TGCGCCAGCAGCAACCCGACAGGGGGCAACACGCAAGAGACCCAGTACTTC CASSNPTGGNTQETQYF
- - TRBJ2-1 TRBV20-1 TGCAGTGCTAGAGAATCAGGGAGCTGGCCCTTTAGCAATGAGCAGTTCTTC CSARESGSWPFSNEQFF
- - TRBJ2-7 TRBV9 TGTGCCAGCAGCCTAGAGGGGATGAAAGAGCAGTACTTC CASSLEGMKEQYF
- TRBD1 TRBJ2-1 TRBV20-1 TGCAGTGCCAAGGGACAGGCTAGCAATGAGCAGTTCTTC CSAKGQASNEQFF
- - TRBJ2-1 TRBV7-9 TGTGCCAGCAGCTCCTGGACGATCTACAATGAGCAGTTCTTC CASSSWTIYNEQFF
- - TRBJ2-5 TRBV6-6 TGTGCCAGCATGGATACAGGGATTGGTGGGGAGACCCAGTACTTC CASMDTGIGGETQYF
once TRBD2 TRBJ2-3 TRBV4-3 TGCGCCAGCAGCCCCACATGGGACTATCCGGGGGATACGCAGTATTTT CASSPTWDYPGDTQYF
few TRBD2 TRBJ2-2 TRBV7-9 TGTGCCAGCAGCGACGGGACTAGCGGGCCCGCCGGGGAGCTGTTTTTT CASSDGTSGPAGELFF
- - TRBJ2-7 TRBV3-1 TGTGCCAGCAGCCAAGATTCGGAGGGCCCCGCATCCTACGAGCAGTACTTC CASSQDSEGPASYEQYF
few - TRBJ2-3 TRBV4-3 TGCGCCAGCAGCCAAGATGAATCAGGGGAGGCGCTCACAGATACGCAGTATTTT CASSQDESGEALTDTQYF
- - TRBJ1-6 TRBV3-1 TGTGCCAGCAGCCAAAAGGGCAGGAATTCACCCCTCCACTTT CASSQKGRNSPLHF
- - TRBJ2-1 TRBV9 TGTGCCAGCAGCGCCCCCGGGACTCGCCAAGAGCAGTTCTTC CASSAPGTRQEQFF
- TRBD1 TRBJ2-3 TRBV12-3/TRBV12-4 TGTGCCAGCAGTTTGGCCGGGACAGGGGGGTCTAGTTCGCAGTATTTT CASSLAGTGGSSSQYF
- - TRBJ2-1 TRBV5-6 TGTGCCAGCAGCTTGCTCACTGGGACAACAAGCAATGAGCAGTTCTTC CASSLLTGTTSNEQFF
few - TRBJ2-5 TRBV4-1 TGCGCCAGCAGCCCACTACTCCTGGGACAAGAGACCCAGTACTTC CASSPLLLGQETQYF
few TRBD1 TRBJ2-7 TRBV25-1 TGTGCCAGCAGTGAATCGGGGACAGGTCACTACGAGCAGTACTTC CASSESGTGHYEQYF
few TRBD1 TRBJ2-5 TRBV28 TGTGCCAGCAGTTCAACACAGGGGTTAGGAGAGACCCAGTACTTC CASSSTQGLGETQYF
- - TRBJ2-1 TRBV5-6 TGTGCCAGCAGACTTGTCAGGGTGAACAATGAGCAGTTCTTC CASRLVRVNNEQFF
- - TRBJ2-5 TRBV7-6 TGTGCCAGCAGCGTAAATCTTCGAGAGACCCAGTACTTC CASSVNLRETQYF
- TRBD2 TRBJ2-3 TRBV6-5 TGTGCCAGCAGAGGGGTGGGACTAGCGGAAGATACGCAGTATTTT CASRGVGLAEDTQYF
many - TRBJ2-7 TRBV28 TGTGCCAGCAGCTTAGCTACCTACGAGCAGTACTTC CASSLATYEQYF
- - TRBJ1-4 TRBV28 TGTGCCAGCAGTTTCGTTCGGAGGGATAATGAAAAACTGTTTTTT CASSFVRRDNEKLFF
- TRBD1 TRBJ1-2 TRBV29-1 TGCAGCGTTAGACAGGGATCGAACTATGGCTACACCTTC CSVRQGSNYGYTF
- TRBD1 TRBJ1-1 TRBV29-1 TGCAGCGGGTACAGGGGTTCTGAAGCTTTCTTT CSGYRGSEAFF
- - TRBJ2-3 TRBV7-3 TGTGCCAGCAGCTTCTCGCGGAGCACAGAGACGCAGTATTTT CASSFSRSTETQYF
- - TRBJ2-7 TRBV7-2 TGTGCCAGCAGACCCCAGCGAGGTTCGCAGTACTTC CASRPQRGSQYF